This T cell receptor beta chain was captured by sequencing in a study of shared clonotypes between healthy human individuals. Findings and caveats of the study: At large depth, rarefaction still showed sorted-subset sequencing to be incomplete.

About this clone itself: Its specificity is not known.

With 1 base removed from V and 4 bases from J, the gap between germline ends came to 13 bases. Germline V gives CDR1 SEHNR, CDR2 FQNEAQ (reference sequence). The CDR3 loop spans 15 amino acids. CD45RO-negative, CCR7-selected cells formed the naive CD8 fraction, which excluded terminally differentiated effector memory CD45RA+ cells. Donors were healthy HIV-negative adults without recently reported acute infections or vaccinations. There were only Caucasian adults among the donors, and all lived in Nashville, Tennessee. Profiling relied on immunoSEQ multiplex PCR, and the TCRdb table lists in-frame clones only, not all of them. The data hold about 2 million clones, with just under 95% observed a single time.

The specimen was naive CD8+ T cells sorted from blood. V and J are TRBV7-9 and TRBJ1-2, with a tentative D call TRBD1 (6 bases). The TCR originated in a young man in good health. CDR3 sequence reads: CASSLEGGRIYGYTF. The DNA of the CDR3 is TGTGCCAGCAGCTTAGAGGGGGGACGTATCTATGGCTACACCTTC.